What follows are 4 T cell receptor beta chains derived from one specimen sequenced in a study of T cell responses to AZD1222 COVID-19 vaccine. Measured with immunoSEQ multiplex PCR; TCRdb has only the in-frame clones, and not every one. The profile shows roughly 100,000 clones, around 89% of them singletons. The material sequenced was peripheral blood, taken on day 0 of AZD1222 vaccination. These receptors came from an adult in good health.

The V gene is TRBV24-1, the J gene TRBJ2-7, with D perhaps matching TRBD1 (5 bases). This CDR3 comprises 14 residues. CDR1 is KGHDR and CDR2 is SFDVKD in the germline V gene. V shed 2 bases and J shed 3 bases, with 10 bases lying between them. The CDR3 reads CATSDSRQIYEQYF. Here the CDR3 DNA reads TGTGCCACCAGTGATTCAAGACAGATCTACGAGCAGTACTTC.

The count of this clone is one. The V call is TRBV6-2 or TRBV6-3, the J call TRBJ1-5; the D gene is possibly TRBD1 (6 bases). The CDR3 totals 14 residues. The V and J ends lost 5 bases and 4 bases respectively, with 12 bases between them. Germline V gene lookup returns CDR1 MNHEY and CDR2 SVGEGT. CDR3 residues: CASSRDIGNQPQHF. The CDR3 DNA reads TGTGCCAGCAGTAGGGACATAGGAAATCAGCCCCAGCATTTT.

CDR3 sequence (DNA): TGTGCCAGCTCACCGAGCCAAGAGACCCAGTACTTC. Amino acids: CASSPSQETQYF. This chain links TRBV18 with TRBJ2-5; D ambiguous. Deletions cut 3 bases from V and 1 base from J, with 3 bases between. This CDR3 spans 12 amino acids. CDR1 is KGHSH and CDR2 is LQKENI in the germline V gene.

The chain is built from TRBV7-9 and TRBJ1-5, with no clear D. CDR3 length: 14 residues. V was shortened by 5 bases and J by 11 bases, with 19 bases between the two germline ends. Germline V lookup: CDR1 SEHNR, CDR2 FQNEAQ (reference sequence). The CDR3 loop is CASSADANQGTQHF. DNA for the CDR3: TGTGCCAGCAGCGCTGACGCTAATCAAGGGACCCAGCATTTT.